This T cell receptor beta chain was identified in a study of CD8 T cells in Susac syndrome (dated 2019 in TCRdb). Notes on the research overall: Repertoire sequencing was used to test whether CD8+ T cell activation and differentiation in Susac syndrome was antigen driven. Broad study findings and their caveats: The TCR sequencing and HLA analysis was acknowledged to have included a relatively small number of individuals.

Concerning this clonotype itself: Its antigen is not yet known. One base away there is no much larger clone; base qualities are not given.

Peripheral blood CD8+ and CD4+ T cells from healthy donors, Susac syndrome patients and multiple sclerosis patients were profiled by high-throughput TCR beta sequencing. Treatment-naive patients with stable or active relapsing-remitting disease fulfilling revised McDonald criteria were used as multiple sclerosis controls. Bulk CD8+ and CD4+ T cells were purified magnetically by negative isolation, whereas CD8+ TEMRA cells were enriched by FACS. Blood was collected in EDTA tubes and processed within 24 hours, with PBMCs isolated through density gradient centrifugation. PBMCs intended for TCR sequencing were cryopreserved in liquid nitrogen and were subsequently thawed in a 37 degrees C water bath. The sorted or isolated CD4+, CD8+ and CD8+ TEMRA cells had a purity of 90% or higher. V loses 2 bases, J loses 6 bases, and the germline ends lie 10 bases apart. Reading from cysteine to phenylalanine, the CDR3 counts 13 amino acids. This entry keeps only the CDR3 DNA: 39 bases, framed from base 1. From a lookup of the germline V gene, CDR1 and CDR2 are SNHLY and FYNNEI.

RNA was extracted with the RNeasy kit and about 0.5 to 1 ug was reverse transcribed using random hexamers. The immunoSEQ multiplex PCR assay, covering 54 Vbeta and 13 Jbeta segments, was used to amplify TCR beta CDR3 regions. PCR amplification bias was corrected by using a synthetic template baseline for primer optimization and computational correction. Per the original workflow: Only productive sequences were kept, with reads annotated to V, D and J genes according to IMGT and analyzed in immunoSEQ Analyzer. Clonality was computed as one minus Shannon entropy normalized by log2 of the number of productive unique sequences. Public and private clones were assessed among the 100 most prevalent clones of each patient and control. Clones were defined as Susac-specific if absent from the healthy and MS cohorts, from 1052 published viral clones and from other ImmuneACCESS disease sequences. The public reads were quality trimmed at Q25 with fastp and then assembled into clones with MiXCR by TCRdb, keeping productive beta chains. A single entry per CDR3 protein holds the most common genes and DNA from its merged rows. TCRdb, rather than the study authors, made the V and J calls. The table for this sample lists around 160,000 distinct CDR3 sequences; approximately 94% of them were counted only once. Roughly 0.099% of the sample lies in the top ten.

The specimen was CD4+ T cells from PBMCs. The receptor was isolated from a human donor with multiple sclerosis. Rearrangement joined TRBV2 to TRBJ1-2, with no confidently assigned D gene. The sequence in DNA is TGTGCCAGCAGTGAATTGCATACCCATGGCTACACCTTC. It translates to CASSELHTHGYTF.